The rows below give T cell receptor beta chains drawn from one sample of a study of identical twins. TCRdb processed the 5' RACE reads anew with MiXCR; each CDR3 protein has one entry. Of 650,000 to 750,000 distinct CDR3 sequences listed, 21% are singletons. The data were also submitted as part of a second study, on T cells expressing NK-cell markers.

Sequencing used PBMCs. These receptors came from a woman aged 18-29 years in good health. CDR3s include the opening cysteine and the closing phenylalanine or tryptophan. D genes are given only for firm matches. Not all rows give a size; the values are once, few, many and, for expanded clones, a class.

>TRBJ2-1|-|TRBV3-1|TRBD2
TGTGCCAGCAGCCAAGAAAGCGGGAGTCGTAATGAGCAGTTCTTC
CASSQESGSRNEQFF
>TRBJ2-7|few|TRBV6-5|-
TGTGCCAGCAGTTCCCTCGATTGGAGCTCCTACGAGCAGTACTTC
CASSSLDWSSYEQYF
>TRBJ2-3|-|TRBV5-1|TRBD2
TGCGCCAGCAGCTTGATCGGGGGGACGACAGATACGCAGTATTTT
CASSLIGGTTDTQYF
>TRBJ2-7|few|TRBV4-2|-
TGTGCCAGCAGCCAAGAGGAAGCGGCGCTGACCTACGAGCAGTACTTC
CASSQEEAALTYEQYF
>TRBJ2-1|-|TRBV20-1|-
TGCAGTGCTGGCGAGGCTAGAGCCCTTTTC
CSAGEARALF
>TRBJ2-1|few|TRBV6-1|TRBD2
TGTGCCAGCAAGTCCGGGGCTAGCGGGATGGGGGGGAATGAGCAGTTCTTC
CASKSGASGMGGNEQFF
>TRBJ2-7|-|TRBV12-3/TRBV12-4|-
TGTGCCAGCACCTCTCGGGTTGGCCACCTAAACTACGAGCAGTACTTC
CASTSRVGHLNYEQYF
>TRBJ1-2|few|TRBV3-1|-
TGTGCCAGCAGCCAAGATCTTGGACGGAACTATGGCTACACCTTC
CASSQDLGRNYGYTF
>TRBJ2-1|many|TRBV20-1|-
TGCAGTGCGACCCCTTCCGGTGAGCAGTTCTTC
CSATPSGEQFF
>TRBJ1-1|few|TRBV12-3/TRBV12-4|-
TGTGCCAGCAGTTACAGCAGCCTCTGGGACACTGAAGCTTTCTTT
CASSYSSLWDTEAFF
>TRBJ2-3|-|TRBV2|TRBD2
TGTGCCAGCAGTGTCCGAGGACTAGCGGGAGTAGATACGCAGTATTTT
CASSVRGLAGVDTQYF
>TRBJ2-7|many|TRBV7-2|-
TGTGCCAGCAGCTTAGACGGACCCTACGAGCAGTACTTC
CASSLDGPYEQYF
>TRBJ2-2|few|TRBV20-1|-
TGCAGTGCCCGTAGCGGAACGAACACCGGGGAGCTGTTTTTT
CSARSGTNTGELFF
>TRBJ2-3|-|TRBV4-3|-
TGCGCCAGCAGCCAAGAAGTGGCAGCTAGGAGCACAGATACGCAGTATTTT
CASSQEVAARSTDTQYF
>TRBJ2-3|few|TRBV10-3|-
TGTGCCATCAGTGCGACTAGTTGGGGGGATACGCAGTATTTT
CAISATSWGDTQYF
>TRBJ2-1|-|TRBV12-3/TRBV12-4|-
TGTGCCAGCACCCTGGGACCCCGAGGGGGCAATGAGCAGTTCTTC
CASTLGPRGGNEQFF
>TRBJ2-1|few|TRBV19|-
TGTGCCAGTAGTATCCCCAATGAGCAGTTCTTC
CASSIPNEQFF
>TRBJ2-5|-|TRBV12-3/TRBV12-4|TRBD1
TGTGCCAGCAGGTTAGAACCAGGGGGCGAGACCCAGTACTTC
CASRLEPGGETQYF
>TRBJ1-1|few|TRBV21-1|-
TGTGCCAGCAGGACAAGGAACACTGAAGCTTTCTTT
CASRTRNTEAFF
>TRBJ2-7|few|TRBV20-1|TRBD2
TGCAGTGCTAGAGACATTAGCGGGAGCTACGAGCAGTACTTC
CSARDISGSYEQYF
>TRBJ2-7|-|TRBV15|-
TGTGCCACCAGCAGAGGGGGGGTCGAGCAGTACTTC
CATSRGGVEQYF
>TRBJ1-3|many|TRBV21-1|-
TGTGCCAGCAGAAGGGGGGCGGACACCTCTGGAAACACCATATATTTT
CASRRGADTSGNTIYF
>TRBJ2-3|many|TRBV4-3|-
TGCGCCAGCAGCCAAGATAGAACGACAGATACGCAGTATTTT
CASSQDRTTDTQYF
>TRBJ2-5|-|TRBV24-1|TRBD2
TGTGCCACCAGTGATTTCCAAACCCTAGCGGAACGAGGAGAGACCCAGTACTTC
CATSDFQTLAERGETQYF
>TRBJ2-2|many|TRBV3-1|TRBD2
TGTGCCAGCAGCCAAGATTGGGGGACTAGCGCCGGGGAGCTGTTTTTT
CASSQDWGTSAGELFF